The rows below give T cell receptor beta chains drawn from one sample of a study of read filtering for tumor transcriptome and immune sequencing. One entry per CDR3 protein results from TCRdb running MiXCR on the reads. The sample has tens of thousands of distinct CDR3 sequences, about 19% seen once. What was sequenced was a population of CD138-negative cells sorted from bone marrow. The receptor set was obtained from a donor at least 40 years old with multiple myeloma. The CDR3 runs from the conserved cysteine through the conserved F or W. A D gene is named only where the DNA matches it firmly. Size values are once, few and many counts, or a class for expanded clones, and some rows have none.

V gene: TRBV7-3; clone size: NA; J gene: TRBJ2-3; D gene: NA; CDR3 protein: CASSFGDTQYF; CDR3 DNA: TGTGCCAGCAGCTTCGGAGATACGCAGTATTTT
V gene: TRBV21-1; clone size: many; J gene: TRBJ2-5; D gene: NA; CDR3 protein: CASSIRGQGDTWYQETQYF; CDR3 DNA: TGTGCCAGCAGCATCAGAGGGCAGGGGGATACTTGGTACCAAGAGACCCAGTACTTC
V gene: TRBV5-1; clone size: many; J gene: TRBJ2-5; D gene: NA; CDR3 protein: CASSAGGGRQETQYF; CDR3 DNA: TGCGCCAGCAGCGCCGGGGGCGGGAGACAAGAGACCCAGTACTTC
V gene: TRBV28; clone size: many; J gene: TRBJ2-5; D gene: NA; CDR3 protein: CASSHGGTAQETQYF; CDR3 DNA: TGTGCCAGCAGTCATGGGGGTACAGCACAAGAGACCCAGTACTTC
V gene: TRBV28; clone size: NA; J gene: TRBJ2-2; D gene: TRBD1; CDR3 protein: CASRKDRATGELFF; CDR3 DNA: TGTGCCAGCAGGAAGGACAGGGCTACCGGGGAGCTGTTTTTT
V gene: TRBV6-1; clone size: few; J gene: TRBJ1-1; D gene: NA; CDR3 protein: CASSESIRGYSMNTEAFF; CDR3 DNA: TGTGCCAGCAGTGAATCGATCCGGGGGTACAGTATGAACACTGAAGCTTTCTTT
V gene: TRBV28; clone size: many; J gene: TRBJ2-5; D gene: NA; CDR3 protein: CASRDSRETQYF; CDR3 DNA: TGTGCCAGCAGAGACAGTAGAGAGACCCAGTACTTC
V gene: TRBV6-1; clone size: many; J gene: TRBJ2-1; D gene: TRBD2; CDR3 protein: CASRGGDMIYNEQFF; CDR3 DNA: TGTGCCAGCAGGGGGGGGGATATGATATACAATGAGCAGTTCTTC
V gene: TRBV14; clone size: many; J gene: TRBJ2-1; D gene: NA; CDR3 protein: CASSQEIVNEQFF; CDR3 DNA: TGTGCCAGCAGCCAAGAGATTGTCAATGAGCAGTTCTTC
V gene: TRBV10-2; clone size: many; J gene: TRBJ2-6; D gene: NA; CDR3 protein: CASSEARGANVLTF; CDR3 DNA: TGCGCCAGCAGTGAAGCGCGAGGGGCCAACGTCCTGACTTTC
V gene: TRBV7-2; clone size: many; J gene: TRBJ2-7; D gene: TRBD2; CDR3 protein: CASSFSSLAGGFYEQYF; CDR3 DNA: TGTGCCAGCAGCTTTTCCTCATTAGCGGGAGGTTTCTACGAGCAGTACTTC
V gene: TRBV5-1; clone size: many; J gene: TRBJ2-7; D gene: TRBD2; CDR3 protein: CASSSSGTSVYEQYF; CDR3 DNA: TGCGCCAGCAGCTCCTCCGGGACTAGCGTCTACGAGCAGTACTTC
V gene: TRBV3-1; clone size: many; J gene: TRBJ2-1; D gene: TRBD2; CDR3 protein: CASSQSGRADNEQFF; CDR3 DNA: TGTGCCAGCAGCCAGAGCGGGAGGGCCGACAATGAGCAGTTCTTC
V gene: TRBV2; clone size: few; J gene: TRBJ1-4; D gene: TRBD1; CDR3 protein: CASISGQGGEKLFF; CDR3 DNA: TGTGCCAGCATTTCCGGACAGGGGGGTGAAAAACTGTTTTTT
V gene: TRBV11-2; clone size: many; J gene: TRBJ1-1; D gene: NA; CDR3 protein: CASSLGRDTEAFF; CDR3 DNA: TGTGCCAGCAGCTTAGGGAGGGACACTGAAGCTTTCTTT
V gene: TRBV29-1; clone size: many; J gene: TRBJ1-1; D gene: NA; CDR3 protein: CSVGRGGGVGTEAFF; CDR3 DNA: TGCAGCGTTGGAAGGGGGGGGGGAGTAGGAACTGAAGCTTTCTTT
V gene: TRBV6-2/TRBV6-3; clone size: many; J gene: TRBJ2-7; D gene: NA; CDR3 protein: CASSYWAPGSEQYF; CDR3 DNA: TGTGCCAGCAGTTACTGGGCCCCAGGGAGCGAGCAGTACTTC
V gene: TRBV20-1; clone size: many; J gene: TRBJ2-7; D gene: NA; CDR3 protein: CSADPLERYEQYF; CDR3 DNA: TGCAGTGCTGACCCCCTAGAGCGCTACGAGCAGTACTTC
V gene: TRBV6-6; clone size: many; J gene: TRBJ1-5; D gene: TRBD1; CDR3 protein: CASSPTGVLGQPQHF; CDR3 DNA: TGTGCCAGCAGTCCGACAGGGGTGCTAGGTCAGCCCCAGCATTTT
V gene: TRBV29-1; clone size: many; J gene: TRBJ2-1; D gene: NA; CDR3 protein: CSPLGRGSNEQFF; CDR3 DNA: TGCAGCCCCCTCGGCAGAGGTTCCAATGAGCAGTTCTTC
V gene: TRBV20-1; clone size: NA; J gene: TRBJ1-1; D gene: TRBD1; CDR3 protein: CGARKQGANTEAFF; CDR3 DNA: TGCGGTGCTAGAAAACAGGGGGCGAACACTGAGGCTTTCTTT
V gene: TRBV10-3; clone size: many; J gene: TRBJ2-3; D gene: NA; CDR3 protein: CAICRSNTDTQYF; CDR3 DNA: TGTGCCATCTGTCGGTCCAACACAGATACGCAGTATTTT
V gene: TRBV11-1; clone size: many; J gene: TRBJ2-1; D gene: NA; CDR3 protein: CASSFSKYNEQFF; CDR3 DNA: TGTGCCAGCAGCTTTTCCAAATACAATGAGCAGTTCTTC
V gene: TRBV20-1; clone size: many; J gene: TRBJ2-7; D gene: NA; CDR3 protein: CSAPNPSAYEQYF; CDR3 DNA: TGCAGTGCTCCAAACCCTTCGGCGTACGAGCAGTACTTC
V gene: TRBV4-1; clone size: many; J gene: TRBJ1-5; D gene: TRBD1; CDR3 protein: CASSLGQGAGQPQHF; CDR3 DNA: TGCGCCAGCAGCCTCGGACAGGGGGCAGGTCAGCCCCAGCATTTT
V gene: TRBV28; clone size: many; J gene: TRBJ2-7; D gene: TRBD2; CDR3 protein: CASSPFLAGGSYEQYF; CDR3 DNA: TGTGCCAGCAGTCCATTTCTAGCGGGAGGCTCCTACGAGCAGTACTTC
V gene: TRBV29-1; clone size: many; J gene: TRBJ2-2; D gene: NA; CDR3 protein: CSVEEAGTGELFF; CDR3 DNA: TGCAGCGTTGAAGAGGCCGGCACCGGGGAGCTGTTTTTT
V gene: TRBV11-2; clone size: many; J gene: TRBJ2-3; D gene: TRBD1; CDR3 protein: CASSQVRPGGPDTQYF; CDR3 DNA: TGTGCCAGCTCCCAAGTGAGACCAGGGGGCCCAGATACGCAGTATTTT
V gene: TRBV29-1; clone size: medium-sized; J gene: TRBJ2-2; D gene: TRBD1; CDR3 protein: CSVERTGGGELFF; CDR3 DNA: TGCAGCGTTGAACGGACAGGCGGCGGGGAGCTGTTTTTT
V gene: TRBV7-3; clone size: medium-sized; J gene: TRBJ2-7; D gene: NA; CDR3 protein: CASSPGPGDPYEQYF; CDR3 DNA: TGTGCCAGCAGCCCTGGACCAGGGGACCCCTACGAGCAGTACTTC
V gene: TRBV7-2; clone size: many; J gene: TRBJ2-1; D gene: NA; CDR3 protein: CASSLRINNEQFF; CDR3 DNA: TGTGCCAGCAGCTTGCGCATAAACAATGAGCAGTTCTTC
V gene: TRBV4-1; clone size: many; J gene: TRBJ2-5; D gene: TRBD1; CDR3 protein: CASSLFKTFGTGERETQYF; CDR3 DNA: TGCGCCAGCAGCCTTTTCAAGACTTTCGGGACAGGGGAAAGAGAGACCCAGTACTTC
V gene: TRBV10-3; clone size: many; J gene: TRBJ2-3; D gene: TRBD1; CDR3 protein: CAITLGQGGTDTQYF; CDR3 DNA: TGTGCCATCACTCTAGGACAGGGGGGCACAGATACGCAGTATTTT
V gene: TRBV7-2; clone size: many; J gene: TRBJ2-3; D gene: NA; CDR3 protein: CASSPLGYTDTQYF; CDR3 DNA: TGTGCCAGCAGCCCCCTGGGATACACAGATACGCAGTATTTT
V gene: TRBV19; clone size: many; J gene: TRBJ1-5; D gene: TRBD1; CDR3 protein: CASRSGQAHQPQHF; CDR3 DNA: TGTGCCAGTAGGTCGGGACAGGCTCATCAGCCCCAGCATTTT
V gene: TRBV20-1; clone size: medium-sized; J gene: TRBJ2-1; D gene: NA; CDR3 protein: CSASTTSRGYYEQFF; CDR3 DNA: TGCAGTGCTAGTACTACTAGCCGGGGCTATTATGAGCAGTTCTTC